This record concerns one TCR beta chain sequence. This record comes from a study of long-term antiretroviral therapy in people with HIV. A v3.0 immunoSEQ assay was performed at survey level. Clones were read by immunoSEQ multiplex PCR, and TCRdb kept only the in-frame ones, dropping some. The sample yields about 39,000 clones, less than 90% seen once. This CDR3 is built from 14 residues. V dropped 3 bases and J dropped 4 bases, with 11 bases sitting between them. Germline V gives CDR1 SGDLS, CDR2 YYNGEE. The sample here was unsorted PBMCs, taken just before starting antiretroviral therapy. This clonotype was obtained from a woman aged 18 to 35 with HIV. V gene TRBV9 combines with J gene TRBJ1-3; weak D call: TRBD1 (5 bases). This CDR3 is CASSGGGRGNTIYF. CDR3 nucleotide sequence: TGTGCCAGCAGCGGGGGGGGTCGGGGAAACACCATATATTTT.